Sequencing of this T cell receptor beta chain was carried out in a study of blood T cells in healthy people across ages. A second roughly 6 to 11 cycle PCR used barcoded and J-beta primers. Each CDR3 protein gets one entry after TCRdb re-called the 5' RACE reads with MiXCR. The sample comprises roughly 700,000 distinct CDR3 sequences, 20% to 25% of which are singletons, and more than 8.5% rests with the top ten. The data were also submitted as part of a second study, on T cells of mothers and their children.

Sequenced: blood. The clonotype was recovered from a boy between 10 and 17 years old in good health.

The CDR3 spells CASSSAGGLQETQYF. The CDR3 nucleotides read TGCGCCAGCAGCTCCGCCGGAGGCCTCCAAGAGACCCAGTACTTC. This chain uses TRBV5-1 with TRBJ2-5, with D possibly being TRBD2 (5 bases). V was clipped by 3 bases and J by 1 base, with 13 bases between them. Germline-derived CDR1 and CDR2 are SGHRS and YFSETQ. The CDR3 length is 15 residues.